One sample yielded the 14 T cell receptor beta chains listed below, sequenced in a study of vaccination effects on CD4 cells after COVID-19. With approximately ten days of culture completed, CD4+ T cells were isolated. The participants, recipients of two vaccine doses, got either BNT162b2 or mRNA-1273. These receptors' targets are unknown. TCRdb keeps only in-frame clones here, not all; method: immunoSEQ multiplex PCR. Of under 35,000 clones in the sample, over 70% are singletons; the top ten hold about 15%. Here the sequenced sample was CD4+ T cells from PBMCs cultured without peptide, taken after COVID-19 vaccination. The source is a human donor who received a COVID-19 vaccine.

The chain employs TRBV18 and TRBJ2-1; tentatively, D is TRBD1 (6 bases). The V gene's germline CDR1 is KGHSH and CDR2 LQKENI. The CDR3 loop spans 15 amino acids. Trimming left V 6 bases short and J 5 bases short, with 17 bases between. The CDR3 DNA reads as TGTGCCAGCTCCCCCTTCGGACAGAAAGACAATGAGCAGTTCTTC. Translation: CASSPFGQKDNEQFF. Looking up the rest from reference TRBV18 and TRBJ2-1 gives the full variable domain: NAGVMQNPRHLVRRRGQEARLRCSPMKGHSHVYWYRQLPEEGLKFMVYLQKENIIDESGMPKERFSAEFPKEGPSILRIQQVVRGDSAAYFCASSPFGQKDNEQFFGPGTRLTVL.

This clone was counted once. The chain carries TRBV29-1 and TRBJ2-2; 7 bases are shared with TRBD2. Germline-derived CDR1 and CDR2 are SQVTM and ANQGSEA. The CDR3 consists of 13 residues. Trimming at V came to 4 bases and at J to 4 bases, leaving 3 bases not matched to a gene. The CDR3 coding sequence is TGCAGCGTTGGCGGGAGAGGCACCGGGGAGCTGTTTTTT. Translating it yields CSVGGRGTGELFF.

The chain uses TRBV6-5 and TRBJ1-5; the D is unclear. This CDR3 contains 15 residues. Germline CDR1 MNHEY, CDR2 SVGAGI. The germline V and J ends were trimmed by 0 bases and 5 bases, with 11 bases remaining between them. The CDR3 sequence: CASSYSRGPHQPQHF. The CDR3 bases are TGTGCCAGCAGTTACTCTCGAGGGCCCCATCAGCCCCAGCATTTT.

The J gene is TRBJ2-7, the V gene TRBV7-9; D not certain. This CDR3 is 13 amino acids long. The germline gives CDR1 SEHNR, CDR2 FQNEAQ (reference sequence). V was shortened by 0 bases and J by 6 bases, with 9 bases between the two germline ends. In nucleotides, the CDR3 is TGTGCCAGCAGCTTAGCGGCGAGGACCGAGCAGTACTTC. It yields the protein CASSLAARTEQYF. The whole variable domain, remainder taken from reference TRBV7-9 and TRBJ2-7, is DTGVSQNPRHKITKRGQNVTFRCDPISEHNRLYWYRQTLGQGPEFLTYFQNEAQLEKSRLLSDRFSAERPKGSFSTLEIQRTEQGDSAMYLCASSLAARTEQYFGPGTRLTVT.

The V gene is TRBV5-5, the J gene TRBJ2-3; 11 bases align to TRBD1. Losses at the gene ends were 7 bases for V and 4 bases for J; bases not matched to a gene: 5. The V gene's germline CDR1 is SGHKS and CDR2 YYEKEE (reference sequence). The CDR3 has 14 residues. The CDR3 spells CASSWTGGPDTQYF. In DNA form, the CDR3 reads TGTGCCAGCTCTTGGACAGGGGGCCCAGATACGCAGTATTTT.

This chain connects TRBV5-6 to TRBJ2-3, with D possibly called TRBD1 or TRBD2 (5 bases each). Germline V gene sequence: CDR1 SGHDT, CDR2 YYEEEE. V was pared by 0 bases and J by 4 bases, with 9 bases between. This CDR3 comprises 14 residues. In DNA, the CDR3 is TGTGCCAGCAGCTTGGGGGGGAATTCAGATACGCAGTATTTT. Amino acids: CASSLGGNSDTQYF.

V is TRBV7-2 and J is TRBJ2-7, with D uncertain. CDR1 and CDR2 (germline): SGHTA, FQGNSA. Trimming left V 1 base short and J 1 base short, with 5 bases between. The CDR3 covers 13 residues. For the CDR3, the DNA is TGTGCCAGCAGCTTAGGCCGGTCCTACGAGCAGTACTTC. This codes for CASSLGRSYEQYF. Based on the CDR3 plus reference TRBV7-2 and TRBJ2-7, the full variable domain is GAGVSQSPSNKVTEKGKDVELRCDPISGHTALYWYRQSLGQGLEFLIYFQGNSAPDKSGLPSDRFSAERTGGSVSTLTIQRTQQEDSAVYLCASSLGRSYEQYFGPGTRLTVT.

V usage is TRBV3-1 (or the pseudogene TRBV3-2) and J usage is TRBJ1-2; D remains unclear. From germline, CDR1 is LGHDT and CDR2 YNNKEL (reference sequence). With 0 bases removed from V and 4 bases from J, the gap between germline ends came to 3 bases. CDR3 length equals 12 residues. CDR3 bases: TGTGCCAGCAGCCAAGAGGTCTATGGCTACACCTTC. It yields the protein CASSQEVYGYTF.

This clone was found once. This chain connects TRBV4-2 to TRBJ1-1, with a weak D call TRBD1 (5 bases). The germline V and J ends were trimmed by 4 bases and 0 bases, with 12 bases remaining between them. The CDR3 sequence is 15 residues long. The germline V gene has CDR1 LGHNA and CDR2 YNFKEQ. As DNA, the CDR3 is TGTGCCAGCAGCCGTACGGGGGGGGTGAACACTGAAGCTTTCTTT. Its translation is CASSRTGGVNTEAFF.

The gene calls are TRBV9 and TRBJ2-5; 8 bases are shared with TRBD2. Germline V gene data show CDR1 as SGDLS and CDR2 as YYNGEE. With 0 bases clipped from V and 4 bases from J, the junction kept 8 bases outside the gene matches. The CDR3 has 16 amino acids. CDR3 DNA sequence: TGTGCCAGCAGCGTAGGTTTCTCGGGGGGGGGAGAGACCCAGTACTTC. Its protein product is CASSVGFSGGGETQYF.

CDR3 loop: CASSDLETQYF. DNA of the CDR3: TGTGCCAGCAGTGATTTGGAGACCCAGTACTTC. The V call is TRBV6-1, the J call TRBJ2-5; D is uncertain. Germline V gene sequence: CDR1 MNHNS, CDR2 SASEGT. With 3 bases removed from V and 5 bases from J, the gap between germline ends came to 4 bases. CDR3 length: 11 residues.

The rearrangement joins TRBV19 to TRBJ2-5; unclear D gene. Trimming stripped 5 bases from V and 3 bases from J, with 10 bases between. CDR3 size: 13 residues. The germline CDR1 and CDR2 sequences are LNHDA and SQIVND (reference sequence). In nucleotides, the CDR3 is TGTGCCAGTAGTCTCAGCATTAAAGAGACCCAGTACTTC. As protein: CASSLSIKETQYF.

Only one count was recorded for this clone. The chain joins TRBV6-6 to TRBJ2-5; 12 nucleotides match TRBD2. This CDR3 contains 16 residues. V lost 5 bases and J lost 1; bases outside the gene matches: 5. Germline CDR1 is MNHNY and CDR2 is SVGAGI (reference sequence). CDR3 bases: TGTGCCAGCAGTAAGAGACTAGCGGGGGCCCAAGAGACCCAGTACTTC. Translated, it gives CASSKRLAGAQETQYF.

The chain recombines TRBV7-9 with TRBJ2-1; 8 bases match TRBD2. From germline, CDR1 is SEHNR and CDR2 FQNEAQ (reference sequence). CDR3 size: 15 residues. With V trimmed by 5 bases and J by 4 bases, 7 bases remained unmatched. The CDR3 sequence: CASSPLAGAYNEQFF. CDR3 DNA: TGTGCCAGCAGCCCGCTAGCGGGCGCGTACAATGAGCAGTTCTTC.